The rows below give T cell receptor beta chains drawn from one sample of a study of blood T cell repertoires in COVID-19. Generated by immunoSEQ multiplex PCR, the TCRdb table keeps only in-frame clones and is missing some. The data show about 150,000 clones, with roughly 82% seen just once and just over 9.5% held by the top ten. The material sequenced was peripheral blood. The receptors stem from a woman aged 50 to 60 with acute or convalescent COVID-19. The CDR3 runs from the conserved cysteine through the conserved F or W. Each record gives: clone size, V gene, D gene, J gene, CDR3 protein, CDR3 DNA. D genes are given only for firm matches. Size values are once, few and many counts, or a class for expanded clones, and some rows have none.

.,TRBV5-8,TRBD1,TRBJ1-2,CASSATGGRGYGYTF,TGTGCCAGCAGCGCCACAGGGGGAAGGGGCTATGGCTACACCTTC
.,TRBV7-2,.,TRBJ1-5,CASSLARRRDQPQHF,TGTGCCAGCAGCTTAGCCAGGCGACGCGATCAGCCCCAGCATTTT
.,TRBV18,.,TRBJ1-5,CASSNYSNQPQHF,TGTGCCAGCTCAAACTATAGCAATCAGCCCCAGCATTTT
.,TRBV10-3,TRBD2,TRBJ2-3,CAISGGAGTDTQYF,TGTGCCATCTCGGGGGGGGCCGGCACAGATACGCAGTATTTT
.,TRBV24-1,.,TRBJ1-4,CATSEMQGPKANEKLFF,TGTGCCACCAGTGAAATGCAGGGCCCCAAGGCTAATGAAAAACTGTTTTTT
.,TRBV10-1,.,TRBJ2-7,CASSEEGSEQYF,TGCGCCAGCAGTGAGGAGGGTAGCGAGCAGTACTTC
.,TRBV7-9,TRBD1,TRBJ1-2,CASSGQGEYGYTF,TGTGCCAGCAGCGGACAGGGAGAGTATGGCTACACCTTC
once,TRBV4-3,.,TRBJ1-4,CASSQTPRGGRGGNEKLFF,TGCGCCAGCAGCCAAACACCGCGCGGCGGACGGGGGGGTAATGAAAAACTGTTTTTT
.,TRBV19,.,TRBJ2-7,CASSDGVSYEQYF,TGTGCCAGTAGCGACGGGGTTTCCTACGAGCAGTACTTC
.,TRBV5-6,TRBD1,TRBJ1-2,CASSPDGTGNGYTF,TGTGCCAGCAGCCCAGATGGGACAGGGAACGGCTACACCTTC
.,TRBV30,TRBD1,TRBJ1-1,CAWSRDRNTEAFF,TGTGCCTGGAGTCGGGACAGGAACACTGAAGCTTTCTTT
.,TRBV12-5,.,TRBJ2-5,CASGPWTAAAQETQYF,TGTGCTAGTGGTCCCTGGACAGCCGCCGCACAAGAGACCCAGTACTTC
.,TRBV27,.,TRBJ1-1,CASSLIAGPGTEAFF,TGTGCCAGCAGTTTAATAGCAGGGCCGGGCACTGAAGCTTTCTTT
once,TRBV13,.,TRBJ1-3,CASSLTRGISGNTIYF,TGTGCCAGCAGCTTAACGCGGGGGATCTCTGGAAACACCATATATTTT
.,TRBV28,.,TRBJ1-1,CASSIGVFEAFF,TGTGCCAGCAGTATAGGAGTTTTTGAAGCTTTCTTT
.,TRBV12-3/TRBV12-4,.,TRBJ1-3,CASSIQGNTIYF,TGTGCCAGCAGTATTCAGGGAAACACCATATATTTT
.,TRBV18,.,TRBJ2-7,CASSPGPTYEQYF,TGTGCCAGCTCACCAGGGCCTACCTACGAGCAGTACTTC
once,TRBV5-1,TRBD1,TRBJ2-5,CASRFQPGGAGETQYF,TGCGCCAGCAGGTTTCAACCAGGGGGCGCGGGAGAGACCCAGTACTTC
.,TRBV5-1,.,TRBJ2-7,CASSLQGKVQYF,TGCGCCAGCAGCTTGCAGGGTAAAGTGCAGTACTTC
.,TRBV28,.,TRBJ1-6,CASSPRRDSPLHF,TGTGCCAGCAGTCCCCGGCGGGATTCACCCCTCCACTTT
.,TRBV6-1,TRBD1,TRBJ2-3,CASSAMPGQHTDTQYF,TGTGCCAGCAGTGCCATGCCGGGACAGCACACAGATACGCAGTATTTT
few,TRBV4-2,.,TRBJ2-3,CASSQDRGDPGLDTQYF,TGTGCCAGCAGCCAAGATCGGGGTGACCCAGGATTGGATACGCAGTATTTT
.,TRBV27,.,TRBJ1-4,CASSFRSGGNEKLFF,TGTGCCAGCAGTTTCAGAAGCGGGGGGAATGAAAAACTGTTTTTT
.,TRBV6-5,TRBD1,TRBJ1-6,CASQKVGQGVSPLHF,TGTGCCAGTCAGAAGGTGGGACAGGGGGTTTCACCCCTCCACTTT
once,TRBV4-3,TRBD2,TRBJ2-4,CASSQRTSGGPAKNIQYF,TGCGCCAGCAGCCAACGGACTAGCGGGGGCCCAGCCAAAAACATTCAGTACTTC
once,TRBV11-1,TRBD1,TRBJ1-6,CASSPRTGSNSPLHF,TGTGCCAGCAGCCCCCGGACAGGGAGCAATTCACCCCTCCACTTT
.,TRBV10-2,.,TRBJ2-5,CASSFDITIGETQYF,TGCGCCAGCAGCTTCGACATCACCATAGGAGAGACCCAGTACTTC
.,TRBV5-3,TRBD2,TRBJ2-7,CARSPKGLAGGGCEQYF,TGTGCCAGAAGCCCCAAAGGACTAGCGGGAGGGGGGTGCGAGCAGTACTTC
.,TRBV19,.,TRBJ2-2,CASRGGAGELFF,TGTGCCAGTAGAGGCGGCGCCGGGGAGCTGTTTTTT
.,TRBV23-1,.,TRBJ1-5,CASSQFAGHNQPQHF,TGCGCCAGCAGTCAATTCGCAGGGCACAATCAGCCCCAGCATTTT
few,TRBV27,.,TRBJ1-6,CASGAGQINSPLHF,TGTGCCAGCGGGGCGGGGCAGATAAATTCACCCCTCCACTTT
.,TRBV6-2/TRBV6-3,TRBD2,TRBJ2-7,CASSSQRLAQSSYEQYF,TGTGCCAGCAGCTCACAGAGACTAGCCCAAAGCTCCTACGAGCAGTACTTC
few,TRBV2,.,TRBJ1-5,CASTGALQYQPQHF,TGTGCCAGCACTGGGGCCCTGCAATATCAGCCCCAGCATTTT
.,TRBV9,.,TRBJ2-1,CASRQVSSYNEQFF,TGTGCCAGCCGCCAGGTAAGCTCCTACAATGAGCAGTTCTTC
.,TRBV9,.,TRBJ1-5,CASSVAQEGQPQHF,TGTGCCAGCAGCGTAGCCCAGGAGGGTCAGCCCCAGCATTTT
few,TRBV6-6,.,TRBJ1-1,CASSSTQANTEAFF,TGTGCCAGCAGTTCCACTCAGGCGAACACTGAAGCTTTCTTT
.,TRBV5-4,TRBD1,TRBJ1-1,CASSKGQGATEAFF,TGTGCCAGCAGCAAGGGACAGGGGGCGACTGAAGCTTTCTTT
.,TRBV6-2/TRBV6-3,.,TRBJ2-5,CASSYGNYRGETQYF,TGTGCCAGCAGTTACGGGAACTACAGAGGGGAGACCCAGTACTTC
once,TRBV7-2,.,TRBJ2-5,CASSLGRYQETQYF,TGTGCCAGCAGCTTAGGCAGGTACCAAGAGACCCAGTACTTC
.,TRBV6-2/TRBV6-3,.,TRBJ2-3,CASSYGTGGDTQYF,TGTGCCAGCAGTTACGGGACCGGGGGAGATACGCAGTATTTT
.,TRBV7-2,.,TRBJ2-7,CASSLGGSRRTYEQYF,TGTGCCAGCAGCTTAGGAGGGTCCCGCAGGACCTACGAGCAGTACTTC
.,TRBV9,.,TRBJ1-1,CASSVGVRGKAAFF,TGTGCCAGCAGCGTAGGGGTAAGGGGGAAAGCGGCTTTCTTT
.,TRBV6-2/TRBV6-3,.,TRBJ1-1,CASSYMRQEAFF,TGTGCCAGCAGTTACATGAGACAGGAAGCTTTCTTT
few,TRBV6-5,.,TRBJ1-3,CASREGRAGNTIYF,TGTGCCAGCAGGGAGGGGAGAGCTGGAAACACCATATATTTT
.,TRBV6-6,.,TRBJ2-7,CASRPRTENYEQYF,TGTGCCAGCAGGCCCCGGACAGAGAACTACGAGCAGTACTTC
.,TRBV14,TRBD1,TRBJ2-7,CASSQGRAGGSYEQYF,TGTGCCAGCAGCCAAGGGCGGGCAGGGGGATCCTACGAGCAGTACTTC
.,TRBV10-3,TRBD2,TRBJ2-3,CAIKKRGVAGGPISTDTQYF,TGTGCCATCAAAAAGAGAGGCGTAGCGGGAGGGCCTATTAGCACAGATACGCAGTATTTT
.,TRBV4-3,TRBD2,TRBJ2-1,CASSQASGVYNEQFF,TGCGCCAGCAGCCAAGCTAGCGGGGTTTACAATGAGCAGTTCTTC
.,TRBV12-3/TRBV12-4,.,TRBJ2-2,CASDSLGQEELFF,TGTGCCAGCGACAGTCTGGGGCAGGAGGAGCTGTTTTTT
few,TRBV9,.,TRBJ2-3,CASRDRATDTQYF,TGTGCCAGCAGGGACAGAGCCACAGATACGCAGTATTTT
.,TRBV15,.,TRBJ1-6,CATSRERPYISPLHF,TGTGCCACCAGCAGAGAGAGGCCATACATATCACCCCTCCACTTT